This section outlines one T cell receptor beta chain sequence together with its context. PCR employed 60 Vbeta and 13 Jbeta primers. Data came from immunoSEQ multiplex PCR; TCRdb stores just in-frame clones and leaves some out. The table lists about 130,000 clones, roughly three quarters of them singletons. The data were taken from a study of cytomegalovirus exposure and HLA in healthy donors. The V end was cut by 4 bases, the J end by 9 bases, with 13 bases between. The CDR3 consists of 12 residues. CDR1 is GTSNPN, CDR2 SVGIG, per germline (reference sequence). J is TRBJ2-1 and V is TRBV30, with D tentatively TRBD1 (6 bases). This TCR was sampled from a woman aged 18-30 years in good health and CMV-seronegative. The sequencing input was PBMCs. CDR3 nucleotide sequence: TGTGCCTGGAAACAGGGTGGTCCTGAGCAGTTCTTC. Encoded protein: CAWKQGGPEQFF.